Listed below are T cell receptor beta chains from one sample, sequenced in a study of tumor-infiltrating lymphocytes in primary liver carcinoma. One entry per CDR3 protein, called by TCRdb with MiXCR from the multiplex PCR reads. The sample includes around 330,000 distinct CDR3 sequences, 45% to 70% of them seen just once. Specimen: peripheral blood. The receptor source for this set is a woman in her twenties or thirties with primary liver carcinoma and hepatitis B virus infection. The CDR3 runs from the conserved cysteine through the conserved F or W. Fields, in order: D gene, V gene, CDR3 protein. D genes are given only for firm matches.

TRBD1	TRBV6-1	CASSARGSGNTVYF
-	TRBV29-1	CSVAAQLQQYGYTF
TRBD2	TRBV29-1	CSVSGRAYEQYF
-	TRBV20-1	CSARDLMGSPSYNEQSF
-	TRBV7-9	CASSYFDGNYEQYF
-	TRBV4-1	CASGLDSFGEQYF
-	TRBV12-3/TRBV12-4	CASPPTGTSSYNEQFF
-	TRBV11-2	CASSLSWGRADYGYTF
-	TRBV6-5	CASSRGAGMKETQYF
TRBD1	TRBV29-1	CSVEGTGGYDQFF
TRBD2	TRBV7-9	CASSLGTSGGVEQYF
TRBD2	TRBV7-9	CASSLGGLAGAQETQYF
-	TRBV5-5	CASSIGVSGAMGGPQHF
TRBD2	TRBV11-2	CASSPHRGGLYNEQFF
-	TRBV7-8	CATGPDSASNRQFF
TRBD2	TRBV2	CASSESSGRTDTQYF
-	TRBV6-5	CASGPSRDLYNEQFF
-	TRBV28	CASSLPTGRRGYTF
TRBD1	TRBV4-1	CASNQNLRDRTNYGYTF
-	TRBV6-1	CASSESLVKTYELYF
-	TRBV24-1	CATSDFKDEQFF
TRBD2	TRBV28	CASNRSGKPHTGELFF
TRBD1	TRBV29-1	CSVGLGTGVEKLFF
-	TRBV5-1	CASTSKNIGELFF
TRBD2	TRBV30	CAWGGEGLASWSQYF
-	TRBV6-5	CASSYLPSRLYNEQFF
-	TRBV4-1	CASSLIGPQETQYF
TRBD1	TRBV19	CAGSAECAQGHKEAFF
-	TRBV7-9	CASSLVQIHGYTF
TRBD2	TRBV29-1	CSVYSGGGRETQYF
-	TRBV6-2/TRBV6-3	CASSYSASRVQYF
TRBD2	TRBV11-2	CASSLRAGEFTDTQCF
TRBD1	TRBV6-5	CASSYDRDRFTEAFF
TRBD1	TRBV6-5	CASSYDRASNQPQHF
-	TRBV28	CASSLIGSSSNQPQHF
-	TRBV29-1	CSVEEVQSGANVLTF
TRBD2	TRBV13	CASSPQGGRAYNEQFF
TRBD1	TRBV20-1	CSAKQGGTEAFF
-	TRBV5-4	CASSLDRWVTEAFF
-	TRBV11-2	CASLSGGRWSPLHF
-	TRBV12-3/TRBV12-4	CASKDLTGANTEAFF
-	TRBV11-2	CASSLLRTYEQYF
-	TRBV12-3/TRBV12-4	CASGFLRADTQYF
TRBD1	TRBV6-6	CASSYGKGAAENIQYF
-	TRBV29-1	CRVGQGSNQPQHF
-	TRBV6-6	CASSIGEDTQYF
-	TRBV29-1	CSVGGQPPQLQDTQYF
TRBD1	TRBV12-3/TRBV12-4	CASQGGVSYELYF
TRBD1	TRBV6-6	CASRSKDRPFDGYTF